This TCR beta chain was documented in a study of siplizumab effects on memory and regulatory T cells. Study results and caveats: Naive T cell populations appeared to exhibit greater diversity than memory cells and appeared to be major alloresponse contributors. Researchers could not give a naive or memory phenotype to roughly 75-95% of proliferating CD4+ or CD8+ clones. Memory cells that were CD4+ and unstimulated gave rise to alloreactive sequences, which siplizumab significantly reduced.

A single count supports this clone. Antigen: not known. The CDR3 has 14 amino acids. V dropped 5 bases and J dropped 8; count of bases not matched to a gene: 8. Germline lookup yields CDR1 SEHNR and CDR2 FQNEAQ (reference sequence). Roughly 94,000 TCR templates were assayed per sample. Sequencing used immunoSEQ multiplex PCR; TCRdb keeps in-frame clones, though not all of them. Counted here are some 75,000 clones, around 93% occurring once; the ten biggest clones make up 4.5% to 5%. The clonotype originates from a human donor in good health. The chain carries TRBV7-9 and TRBJ1-4; 7 nucleotides align to TRBD1. The source material was CD8+ T cells sorted from blood. The CDR3 nucleotides are TGTGCCAGCAGCCCGACAGGGTCTGACGAAAAACTGTTTTTT. Amino acids: CASSPTGSDEKLFF. Drawing the rest from reference TRBV7-9 and TRBJ1-4, the complete variable domain is DTGVSQNPRHKITKRGQNVTFRCDPISEHNRLYWYRQTLGQGPEFLTYFQNEAQLEKSRLLSDRFSAERPKGSFSTLEIQRTEQGDSAMYLCASSPTGSDEKLFFGSGTQLSVL.